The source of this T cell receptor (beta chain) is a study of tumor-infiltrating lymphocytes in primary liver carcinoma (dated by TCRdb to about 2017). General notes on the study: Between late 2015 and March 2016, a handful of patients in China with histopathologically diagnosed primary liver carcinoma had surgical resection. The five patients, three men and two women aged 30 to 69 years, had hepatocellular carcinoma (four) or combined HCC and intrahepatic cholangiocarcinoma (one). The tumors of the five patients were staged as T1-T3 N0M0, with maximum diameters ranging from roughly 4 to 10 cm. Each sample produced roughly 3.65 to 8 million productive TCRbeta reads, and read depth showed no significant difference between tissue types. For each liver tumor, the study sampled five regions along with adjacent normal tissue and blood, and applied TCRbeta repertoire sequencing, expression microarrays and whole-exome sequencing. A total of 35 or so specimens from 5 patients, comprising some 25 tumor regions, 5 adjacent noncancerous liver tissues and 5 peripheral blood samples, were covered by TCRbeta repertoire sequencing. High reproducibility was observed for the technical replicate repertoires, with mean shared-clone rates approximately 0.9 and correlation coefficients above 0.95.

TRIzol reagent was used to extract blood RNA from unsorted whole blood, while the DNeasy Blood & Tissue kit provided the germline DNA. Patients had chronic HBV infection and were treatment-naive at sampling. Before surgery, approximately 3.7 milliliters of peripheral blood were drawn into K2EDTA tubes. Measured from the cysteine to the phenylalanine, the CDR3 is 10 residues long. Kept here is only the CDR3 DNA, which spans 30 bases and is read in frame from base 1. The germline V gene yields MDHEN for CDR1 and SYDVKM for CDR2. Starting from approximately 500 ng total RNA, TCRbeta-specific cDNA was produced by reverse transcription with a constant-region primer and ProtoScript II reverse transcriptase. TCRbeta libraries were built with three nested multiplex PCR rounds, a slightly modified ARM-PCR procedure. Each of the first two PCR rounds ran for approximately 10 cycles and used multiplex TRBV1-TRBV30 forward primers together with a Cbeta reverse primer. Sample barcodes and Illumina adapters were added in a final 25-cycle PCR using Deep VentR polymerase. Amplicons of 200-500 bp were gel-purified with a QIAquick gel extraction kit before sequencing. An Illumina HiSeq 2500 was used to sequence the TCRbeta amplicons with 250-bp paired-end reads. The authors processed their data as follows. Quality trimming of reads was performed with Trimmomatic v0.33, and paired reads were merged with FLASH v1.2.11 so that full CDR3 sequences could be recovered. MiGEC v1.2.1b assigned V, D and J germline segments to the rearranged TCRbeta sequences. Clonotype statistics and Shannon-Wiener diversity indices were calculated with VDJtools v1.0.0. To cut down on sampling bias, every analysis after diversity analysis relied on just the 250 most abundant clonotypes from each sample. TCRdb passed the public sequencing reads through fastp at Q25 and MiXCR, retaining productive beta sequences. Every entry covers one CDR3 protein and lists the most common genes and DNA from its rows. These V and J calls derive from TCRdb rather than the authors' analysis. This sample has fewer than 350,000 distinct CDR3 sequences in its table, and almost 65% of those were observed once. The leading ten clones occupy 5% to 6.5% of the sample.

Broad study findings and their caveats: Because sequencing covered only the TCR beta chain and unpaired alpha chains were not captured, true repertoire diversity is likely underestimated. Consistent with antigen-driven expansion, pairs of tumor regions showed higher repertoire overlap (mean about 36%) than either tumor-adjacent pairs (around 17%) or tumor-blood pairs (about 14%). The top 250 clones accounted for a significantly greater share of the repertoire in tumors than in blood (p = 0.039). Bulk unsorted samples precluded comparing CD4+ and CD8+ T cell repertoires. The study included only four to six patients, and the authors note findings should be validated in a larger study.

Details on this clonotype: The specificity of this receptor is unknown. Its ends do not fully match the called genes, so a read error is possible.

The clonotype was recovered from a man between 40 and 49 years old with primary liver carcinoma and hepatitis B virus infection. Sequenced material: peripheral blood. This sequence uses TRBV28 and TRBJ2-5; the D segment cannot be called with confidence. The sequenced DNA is TGTGCCAGCAGCCAAGAGACCCTGTACTTC. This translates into CASSQETLYF.